The present entry profiles one TCR beta chain with its context. CDR1 is SGDLS, CDR2 YYNGEE, per germline. The CDR3 spans 18 residues. Unmatched junction bases numbered 13, after V lost 5 bases and J lost 4 bases. The data are from a study of blood T cells in healthy people across ages. A sample-barcoded 5' primer and a J-beta primer mix were used in a second PCR of roughly 6 to 11 cycles. Via MiXCR, TCRdb re-called the 5' RACE reads, giving one row per CDR3 protein. Of around 1,500,000 distinct CDR3 sequences in the sample, over 25% were seen once. The clonotype was recovered from a woman aged 25 to 39 in good health. Sequenced sample: blood. The chain combines TRBV9 with TRBJ2-1, with 12 nucleotides matching TRBD2. The chain's CDR3 is CASSPPDSLAGGYNEQFF. For the CDR3, the DNA is TGTGCCAGCAGTCCCCCAGATTCCCTAGCGGGGGGGTACAATGAGCAGTTCTTC.